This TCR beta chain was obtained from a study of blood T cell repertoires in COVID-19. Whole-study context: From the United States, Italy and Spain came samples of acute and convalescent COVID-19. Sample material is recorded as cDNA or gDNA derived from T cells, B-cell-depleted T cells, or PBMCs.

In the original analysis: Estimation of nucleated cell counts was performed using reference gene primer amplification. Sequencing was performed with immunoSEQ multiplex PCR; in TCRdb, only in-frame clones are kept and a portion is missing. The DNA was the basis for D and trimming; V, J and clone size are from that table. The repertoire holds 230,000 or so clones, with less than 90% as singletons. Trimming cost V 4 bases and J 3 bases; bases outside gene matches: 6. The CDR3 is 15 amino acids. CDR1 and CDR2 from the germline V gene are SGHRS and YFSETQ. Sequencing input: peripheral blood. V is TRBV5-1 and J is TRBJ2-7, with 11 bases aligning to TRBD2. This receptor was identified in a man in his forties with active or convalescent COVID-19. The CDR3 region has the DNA TGCGCCAGCAGCCTTACCGGGACTAGCGGCTACGAGCAGTACTTC. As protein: CASSLTGTSGYEQYF.